The 31 T cell receptor beta chains listed next were all sequenced from one sample in a study of T cell changes during pregnancy in multiple sclerosis (dated by TCRdb to the late 2010s). Library preparation used the immunoSEQ multiplex PCR assay. Imported from immuneACCESS, the table was reduced by TCRdb to in-frame sequences with V and J called. These copies leave out some clones; in studies compared against another copy, an unresolved V gene accounts for under half, and the cause of the remainder is not known. This sample comprises 85,000 to 110,000 clones, almost 95% of them detected only once. The ten largest clones add up to about 0.93% of the sample. This sample comprised peripheral blood, obtained after pregnancy. Every receptor here comes from a female donor with multiple sclerosis, enrolled in a pregnancy study.

DNA for the CDR3: TGTGCCAGCGGCCGGGGACTGTCTAATGAAAAACTGTTTTTT. Protein sequence: CASGRGLSNEKLFF. This rearrangement joins TRBV27 to TRBJ1-4, with D perhaps TRBD1 (5 bases). Germline V gene lookup returns CDR1 MNHEY and CDR2 SMNVEV (reference sequence). The V and J ends lost 8 bases and 3 bases respectively, with 13 bases between them. The CDR3 runs to 14 residues.

The V and J genes are TRBV29-1 and TRBJ2-2; the D gene is possibly TRBD1 (5 bases). Germline CDR1 is SQVTM and CDR2 is ANQGSEA. V was cut by 6 bases and J by 1 base, with 9 bases left in between. The CDR3 sequence is 13 residues long. The CDR3 DNA reads as TGCAGCGTACCTCAGGGGAACACCGGGGAGCTGTTTTTT. This codes for CSVPQGNTGELFF.

V and J are TRBV4-1 and TRBJ2-7; 8 bases align to TRBD2. Trimming cost V 2 bases and J 7 bases; bases outside gene matches: 16. Germline loops: CDR1 MGHRA, CDR2 YSYEKL. The CDR3 has 17 amino acids. CDR3 sequence reads: CASSQPPNSGIRGEQYF. DNA for the CDR3: TGCGCCAGCAGCCAACCCCCCAATAGCGGGATCCGCGGGGAGCAGTACTTC.

The CDR3 DNA reads as TGTGCCATCAAACTAGCGACAACCTACGAGCAGTACTTC. Translating it yields CAIKLATTYEQYF. The V gene is TRBV10-3, the J gene TRBJ2-7; 7 bases are a match to TRBD2. Per the germline V gene, CDR1 is ENHRY and CDR2 is SYGVKD. The CDR3 contains 13 residues. Unmatched junction bases numbered 5, after V lost 7 bases and J lost 2 bases.

The V and J genes are TRBV9 and TRBJ2-2; 10 bases are a match to TRBD1. V shed 4 bases, J shed 5 bases, and the junction held 5 bases outside the gene matches. The germline V gene has CDR1 SGDLS and CDR2 YYNGEE. CDR3 length equals 15 residues. CDR3 sequence reads: CASSSRQGATGELFF. DNA for the CDR3: TGTGCCAGCAGCTCCCGACAGGGGGCTACCGGGGAGCTGTTTTTT.

The chain carries TRBV7-2 and TRBJ1-4; D uncertain. The CDR3 is 11 residues long. V was trimmed by 2 bases and J by 12 bases, leaving 7 bases between them. Germline V gene lookup returns CDR1 SGHTA and CDR2 FQGNSA. DNA for the CDR3: TGTGCCAGCAGCTTAAGCTTTGAACTGTTTTTT. Translating gives CASSLSFELFF.

This chain joins TRBV5-1 and TRBJ1-4; the D gene is possibly TRBD1 (5 bases). Germline loops: CDR1 SGHRS, CDR2 YFSETQ. CDR3 length: 16 amino acids. Deletions cut 3 bases from V and 0 bases from J, with 12 bases between. CDR3 sequence: CASSSYATATNEKLFF. The CDR3 region has the DNA TGCGCCAGCAGCTCATACGCGACAGCAACTAATGAAAAACTGTTTTTT.

This clone was observed a few times. The chain employs TRBV27 and TRBJ1-1; D unclear. V was clipped by 6 bases and J by 1 base, with 18 bases between them. The CDR3 is made up of 16 amino acids. Germline loops: CDR1 MNHEY, CDR2 SMNVEV (reference sequence). CDR3 region: CASRSGRGRGNTEAFF. The DNA of the CDR3 is TGTGCCAGCAGATCGGGTCGGGGTAGAGGGAACACTGAAGCTTTCTTT.

The chain combines TRBV7-6 with TRBJ2-2; a possible D gene is TRBD1 (6 bases). CDR1 SGHVS and CDR2 FNYEAQ come from the germline V gene. The CDR3 runs 16 residues. V lost 5 bases and J 2 bases, leaving 15 bases between the germline ends. CDR3 DNA sequence: TGTGCCAGCAGCATCTCGGACAGCCGTAACACCGGGGAGCTGTTTTTT. Its translation: CASSISDSRNTGELFF. Based on the CDR3 plus reference TRBV7-6 and TRBJ2-2, the full variable domain is GAGVSQSPRYKVTKRGQDVALRCDPISGHVSLYWYRQALGQGPEFLTYFNYEAQQDKSGLPNDRFSAERPEGSISTLTIQRTEQRDSAMYRCASSISDSRNTGELFFGEGSRLTVL.

This chain uses TRBV7-9 with TRBJ2-2; perhaps TRBD2 as D (6 bases). V shed 1 base and J shed 7 bases, with 16 bases lying between them. CDR1 and CDR2 (germline): SEHNR, FQNEAQ (reference sequence). This CDR3 comprises 16 residues. CDR3 sequence reads: CASSLGAGFYGGELFF. The CDR3 DNA reads TGTGCCAGCAGCTTAGGAGCGGGTTTTTATGGCGGGGAGCTGTTTTTT.

The chain joins TRBV4-1 to TRBJ1-1; D is unclear. The CDR3 sequence is 14 residues long. V gave up 1 base and J gave up 7 bases, with 13 bases separating them. From germline, CDR1 is MGHRA and CDR2 YSYEKL. CDR3 loop: CASSQVDGGFEAFF. CDR3 in DNA: TGCGCCAGCAGCCAAGTAGATGGAGGTTTTGAAGCTTTCTTT.

This clone appeared a single time. The rearrangement uses TRBV6-1 and TRBJ1-3; D is ambiguous. Trimming removed 3 bases at V and 1 base at J, with 7 bases between. Germline CDR1 MNHNS, CDR2 SASEGT. The CDR3 is made up of 14 amino acids. The CDR3 bases are TGTGCCAGCAGTGAGGTGAGGTCTGGAAACACCATATATTTT. Its protein product is CASSEVRSGNTIYF.

The chain's CDR3 is CSPRGSGYTF. CDR3 sequence (DNA): TGCAGTCCGAGAGGGAGTGGCTACACCTTC. This chain uses TRBV20-1 with TRBJ1-2; D remains unclear. Germline lookup yields CDR1 DFQATT and CDR2 SNEGSKA (reference sequence). CDR3 length equals 10 residues. The V end was cut by 8 bases, the J end by 7 bases, with 11 bases between.

This sequence joins TRBV4-3 and TRBJ1-6; 10 bases align to TRBD1. CDR1 LGHNA and CDR2 YSLEER come from the germline V gene. J gave up 7 bases and V 0 bases, and 6 bases lay outside the gene matches. The CDR3 has 17 amino acids. The CDR3 region is CASSQDAGTGANSPLHF. CDR3 nucleotide sequence: TGCGCCAGCAGCCAAGATGCCGGGACAGGGGCAAATTCACCCCTCCACTTT.

The chain recombines TRBV9 with TRBJ2-3; the match to TRBD1 covers 10 bases. The CDR3 covers 16 residues. V lost 0 bases and J lost 7; bases outside the gene matches: 8. Germline CDR1 SGDLS, CDR2 YYNGEE. In nucleotides, the CDR3 is TGTGCCAGCAGCGTAGTGGGGACAGGGGCGGCGAATACGCAGTATTTT. It translates to CASSVVGTGAANTQYF.

This chain links TRBV28 with TRBJ2-7; 8 nucleotides align to TRBD2. The V gene end was trimmed by 6 bases and the J gene end by 9 bases; junction bases not matched to a gene: 19. Germline V gene sequence: CDR1 MDHEN, CDR2 SYDVKM. The CDR3 has 16 amino acids. CDR3 sequence reads: CASSPTSGFPQRRQYF. The DNA for the CDR3 is TGTGCCAGCAGCCCTACTAGCGGATTTCCCCAACGCAGGCAGTACTTC.

The CDR3 sequence: CASSPPTGTGQFF. The CDR3 DNA reads as TGTGCCAGCAGCCCCCCAACGGGGACAGGTCAGTTCTTC. The chain is built from TRBV7-6 and TRBJ2-1; 8 positions agree with TRBD1. The CDR3 loop spans 13 amino acids. Trimming cost V 5 bases and J 13 bases; bases outside gene matches: 10. Germline assignment: CDR1 SGHVS and CDR2 FNYEAQ.

The V and J genes are TRBV7-2 and TRBJ2-3; possible D gene TRBD2, 5 bases. V was trimmed by 5 bases and J by 1 base, leaving 22 bases between them. The CDR3 totals 18 residues. Germline values: CDR1 SGHTA, CDR2 FQGNSA. The CDR3: CASSPRMDSVGGTDTQYF. As DNA, the CDR3 is TGTGCCAGCAGCCCCAGAATGGACTCGGTGGGTGGCACAGATACGCAGTATTTT.

The chain recombines TRBV28 with TRBJ2-3, with TRBD2 identical over 8 bases. Unmatched junction bases numbered 1, after V lost 5 bases and J lost 0 bases. The germline V gene encodes CDR1 MDHEN and CDR2 SYDVKM. This CDR3 contains 14 residues. The CDR3 spells CASSPSGSTDTQYF. The CDR3 DNA sequence: TGTGCCAGCAGTCCTAGCGGGAGCACAGATACGCAGTATTTT. The full variable domain, its missing parts supplied by reference TRBV28 and TRBJ2-3, is DVKVTQSSRYLVKRTGEKVFLECVQDMDHENMFWYRQDPGLGLRLIYFSYDVKMKEKGDIPEGYSVSREKKERFSLILESASTNQTSMYLCASSPSGSTDTQYFGPGTRLTVL.

The chain joins TRBV7-9 to TRBJ1-1, with D unresolved. V was shortened by 1 base and J by 3 bases, with 15 bases between the two germline ends. The CDR3 has 16 residues. The germline V gene encodes CDR1 SEHNR and CDR2 FQNEAQ (reference sequence). CDR3 amino acids: CASSLGDREWDTEAFF. The CDR3 coding sequence is TGTGCCAGCAGCTTAGGAGACCGGGAATGGGACACTGAAGCTTTCTTT.

The rearrangement joins TRBV28 to TRBJ2-1; TRBD1 matches at 10 bases. V gave up 7 bases and J gave up 6 bases; unmatched junction bases: 9. Germline V gene sequence: CDR1 MDHEN, CDR2 SYDVKM. The CDR3 has 15 residues. CDR3 amino acids: CASTFVGTGANEQFF. For the CDR3, the DNA is TGTGCCAGCACCTTTGTGGGGACAGGGGCCAATGAGCAGTTCTTC.

The V and J genes are TRBV14 and TRBJ1-2; D call uncertain. V dropped 1 base and J dropped 4 bases, with 16 bases sitting between them. CDR1 SGHDN and CDR2 FVKESK come from the germline V gene. This CDR3 comprises 16 residues. CDR3 residues: CASSQAPGKGTYGYTF. CDR3 DNA: TGTGCCAGCAGCCAAGCCCCGGGGAAGGGCACCTATGGCTACACCTTC.

Concerning this clone itself: Other DNA variants within this sample encode the same CDR3. This sequence joins TRBV9 and TRBJ2-7; tentative D call: TRBD1 (5 bases). This CDR3 spans 13 amino acids. V was trimmed by 0 bases and J by 4 bases, leaving 8 bases between them. From germline, CDR1 is SGDLS and CDR2 YYNGEE. The CDR3: CASSVGGSYEQYF. DNA of the CDR3: TGTGCCAGCAGCGTAGGGGGCAGTTACGAGCAGTACTTC.

This chain uses TRBV10-1 with TRBJ2-7, with 7 bases identical to TRBD2. The CDR3 spans 13 residues. From germline, CDR1 is WNHNN and CDR2 SYGVQD (reference sequence). The V segment lost 11 bases and the J segment 2 bases; nucleotides outside the gene matches: 9. In DNA, the CDR3 is TGCGCCTCTACCGCTAGCGGAACCTACGAGCAGTACTTC. As protein: CASTASGTYEQYF.

The rearrangement joins TRBV27 to TRBJ2-2; D is possibly TRBD1 (5 bases). CDR1 and CDR2 from the germline V gene are MNHEY and SMNVEV (reference sequence). V was pared by 4 bases and J by 6 bases, with 18 bases between. The CDR3 has 16 residues. The CDR3 nucleotides are TGTGCCAGCAGTTCCGCAGGGATCCTAAAGGCCGGGGAGCTGTTTTTT. Translation gives CASSSAGILKAGELFF.

CDR3 sequence (DNA): TGTGCCAGCAGTCTCTACGAGCAGTACTTC. Translated: CASSLYEQYF. The chain employs TRBV2 and TRBJ2-7; D is unresolved. Trimming cost V 5 bases and J 3 bases, with 2 bases left between them. Looked up from germline, CDR1 is SNHLY and CDR2 is FYNNEI. CDR3 length: 10 residues.

V is TRBV4-3 and J is TRBJ1-3; D is uncertain. This CDR3 spans 17 amino acids. Trimming took off 0 bases at V and 0 bases at J, with 12 bases between the two ends. Looked up from germline, CDR1 is LGHNA and CDR2 is YSLEER. The CDR3 bases are TGCGCCAGCAGCCAAGATCAGCGCGGATACTCTGGAAACACCATATATTTT. Its protein product is CASSQDQRGYSGNTIYF.

This chain uses TRBV7-2 with TRBJ2-1; D uncertain. V lost 1 base to trimming and J lost 4 bases, with 5 bases between them. The CDR3 has 13 residues. Germline CDR1 is SGHTA and CDR2 is FQGNSA. The CDR3 nucleotides read TGTGCCAGCAGCTTAGGAGAATACAATGAGCAGTTCTTC. The encoded protein is CASSLGEYNEQFF.

The count of this clone is one. This chain connects TRBV2 to TRBJ1-5; perhaps TRBD1 as D (5 bases). The CDR3 covers 15 residues. Trimming removed 4 bases from V and 1 base from J, with 11 bases in between. From germline, CDR1 is SNHLY and CDR2 FYNNEI. This CDR3 is CASSARDGSNQPQHF. The CDR3 DNA reads as TGTGCCAGCAGTGCCAGGGATGGGAGCAATCAGCCCCAGCATTTT.

The rearrangement joins TRBV29-1 to TRBJ1-1; D remains unclear. This CDR3 comprises 14 residues. V lost 4 bases, J lost 1 base, and 13 bases lay in between. CDR1 is SQVTM and CDR2 is ANQGSEA in the germline V gene. The CDR3 DNA sequence: TGCAGCGTTGCCTCTGTACGGGGGAACACTGAAGCTTTCTTT. Translated: CSVASVRGNTEAFF. Full variable domain (rest looked up from reference TRBV29-1 and TRBJ1-1): SAVISQKPSRDICQRGTSLTIQCQVDSQVTMMFWYRQQPGQSLTLIATANQGSEATYESGFVIDKFPISRPNLTFSTLTVSNMSPEDSSIYLCSVASVRGNTEAFFGQGTRLTVV.

The chain uses TRBV27 and TRBJ2-1; 7 bases fit TRBD2. Germline V lookup: CDR1 MNHEY, CDR2 SMNVEV (reference sequence). The CDR3 extends over 15 amino acids. Trimming removed 4 bases from V and 3 bases from J; junction bases left unmatched: 6. Here the CDR3 reads CASSSSTSVYNEQFF. CDR3 bases: TGTGCCAGCAGTTCCTCCACTAGCGTCTACAATGAGCAGTTCTTC.